This T cell receptor beta chain was observed in a study of blood T cell repertoires in COVID-19. The overall study: Researchers got acute and convalescent COVID-19 samples from the United States, Italy and Spain.

In the authors' methods: Reference gene primer amplification yielded estimated nucleated cell counts. The repertoire was sequenced with immunoSEQ multiplex PCR; TCRdb's copy has only in-frame clones and lacks some. V, J and clone size were drawn from that table, and D and trimming were deduced from the DNA. The sample has under 50,000 clones; around nine tenths are singletons. The CDR3 extends over 20 amino acids. Germline values: CDR1 LGHNA, CDR2 YSLEER. Unmatched junction bases numbered 21, after V lost 2 bases and J lost 6 bases. Sequenced sample: peripheral blood. The TCR was taken from a middle-aged man with active COVID-19. J is TRBJ2-7 and V is TRBV4-3; TRBD2 agrees at 11 bases. The CDR3 nucleotides are TGCGCCAGCAGCCAACCCGGACTAGCGGGCGGGTCCCTGGAACGGTCCGAGCAGTACTTC. It specifies CASSQPGLAGGSLERSEQYF.